These 31 T cell receptor beta chains were sequenced from one sample in a study of shared clonotypes between healthy human individuals. Data came from immunoSEQ multiplex PCR; TCRdb stores just in-frame clones and leaves some out. The sample has millions of clones, roughly 92% seen once. The sequenced material came from naive CD4+ T cells sorted from blood. Described subset: CD45RA+ positively selected. The receptors shown here come from a man aged 18 to 30 in good health.

This chain connects TRBV5-8 to TRBJ2-7, with unresolved D. The germline V gene encodes CDR1 SGHTS and CDR2 YDEGEE. The CDR3 is 14 amino acids. Trimming left V 1 base short and J 2 bases short, with 10 bases between. This CDR3 reads CASSLYRSPYEQYF. CDR3 DNA: TGTGCCAGCAGCTTGTATCGCAGTCCCTACGAGCAGTACTTC.

The chain has TRBV10-3 and TRBJ2-3; D may be TRBD2 (6 bases). V shed 0 bases and J shed 1 base, with 11 bases lying between them. CDR3 length: 16 amino acids. From germline, CDR1 is ENHRY and CDR2 SYGVKD. CDR3 protein: CAISESGGLGTDTQYF. The CDR3 DNA reads as TGTGCCATCAGTGAGTCCGGGGGTTTGGGCACAGATACGCAGTATTTT.

This clone was detected once. The V call is TRBV15, the J call TRBJ1-4, with D possibly matching TRBD1 (6 bases). CDR3 length: 13 amino acids. Trimming removed 4 bases from V and 8 bases from J, with 11 bases in between. Per the germline V gene, CDR1 is LNHNV and CDR2 is YYDKDF (reference sequence). CDR3 loop: CATSKGGREKLFF. DNA of the CDR3: TGTGCCACCAGCAAAGGGGGACGCGAAAAACTGTTTTTT. Combining the CDR3 with reference TRBV15 and TRBJ1-4 gives the whole variable domain DAMVIQNPRYQVTQFGKPVTLSCSQTLNHNVMYWYQQKSSQAPKLLFHYYDKDFNNEADTPDNFQSRRPNTSFCFLDIRSPGLGDTAMYLCATSKGGREKLFFGSGTQLSVL.

The genes are TRBV30 and TRBJ2-3; tentatively, D is TRBD2 (5 bases). The CDR3 spans 15 residues. Germline V CDR1 and CDR2: GTSNPN, SVGIG (reference sequence). Deletions cut 2 bases from V and 2 bases from J, with 14 bases between. In DNA form, the CDR3 reads TGTGCCTGGAGTCCTCAGCGGTCGTTCACAGATACGCAGTATTTT. Its protein is CAWSPQRSFTDTQYF.

The chain recombines TRBV2 with TRBJ2-2, with D perhaps matching TRBD2 (5 bases). Trimming stripped 5 bases from V and 5 bases from J, with 15 bases between. The V gene's germline CDR1 is SNHLY and CDR2 FYNNEI. This CDR3 comprises 15 residues. CDR3: CASSPGSLGTGELFF. The CDR3 DNA is TGTGCCAGCAGTCCGGGATCATTGGGGACCGGGGAGCTGTTTTTT.

The V call is TRBV21-1, the J call TRBJ2-2; whether TRBD2, the table's D call, matches the DNA was not checked. TRBV21-1 is annotated as a pseudogene. This CDR3 contains 19 residues. The CDR3 DNA is TGTGCCAGCAGCAAAGTCTCTGAGGGAACCGGGAAGAACACCGGGGAGCTGTTTTTT. Amino acid sequence: CASSKVSEGTGKNTGELFF.

J is TRBJ2-3 and V is TRBV6-5; 8 nucleotides align to TRBD2. The germline V gene has CDR1 MNHEY and CDR2 SVGAGI. V shed 0 bases and J 1 base; nucleotides not matched to a gene: 3. CDR3 length: 16 residues. The CDR3 DNA reads as TGTGCCAGCAGTTACTCACTAGCGGCCCGCACAGATACGCAGTATTTT. Its protein product is CASSYSLAARTDTQYF.

The rearrangement uses TRBV9 and TRBJ2-4; 8 bases agree with TRBD1. Trimming cost V 0 bases and J 5 bases; bases outside gene matches: 10. Per the germline V gene, CDR1 is SGDLS and CDR2 is YYNGEE. The length of the CDR3 is 17 residues. The CDR3 loop is CASSVGQGANLENIQYF. The CDR3 region has the DNA TGTGCCAGCAGCGTAGGGCAGGGGGCAAACCTGGAAAACATTCAGTACTTC.

This chain links TRBV5-4 with TRBJ2-3; TRBD2 aligns across 14 bases. CDR1 is SGHNT, CDR2 YYREEE, per germline (reference sequence). V lost 4 bases and J lost 5; bases outside the gene matches: 15. The CDR3 covers 19 residues. DNA of the CDR3: TGTGCCAGCAGCCCCGGGACTAGCGGGGGTCCTAGACTTATAGATACGCAGTATTTT. Translating it yields CASSPGTSGGPRLIDTQYF. The complete variable domain, with remaining parts taken from reference TRBV5-4 and TRBJ2-3, reads ETGVTQSPTHLIKTRGQQVTLRCSSQSGHNTVSWYQQALGQGPQFIFQYYREEENGRGNFPPRFSGLQFPNYSSELNVNALELDDSALYLCASSPGTSGGPRLIDTQYFGPGTRLTVL.

This sequence joins TRBV6-1 and TRBJ1-1; D might be TRBD1 (6 bases). This CDR3 spans 14 amino acids. Trimming left V 2 bases short and J 5 bases short, with 12 bases between. Germline assignment: CDR1 MNHNS and CDR2 SASEGT. Here the CDR3 reads CASSEMRGGTEAFF. CDR3 bases: TGTGCCAGCAGTGAAATGAGGGGGGGGACTGAAGCTTTCTTT.

This chain uses TRBV5-4 with TRBJ2-5; the D call may be TRBD1 or TRBD2 (5 bases each). The CDR3 has 16 amino acids. CDR1 and CDR2 (germline): SGHNT, YYREEE (reference sequence). The V end lost 1 base, the J end lost 6 bases, and 19 bases lay between the germline ends. The CDR3 is CASSLSRDPQKKTQYF. The DNA of the CDR3 is TGTGCCAGCAGCTTGTCCCGGGACCCTCAGAAAAAGACCCAGTACTTC.

The chain combines TRBV11-1 with TRBJ2-3; D is perhaps TRBD1 (6 bases). This CDR3 has 16 residues. The germline V gene has CDR1 SGHAT and CDR2 FQDESV (reference sequence). V gave up 1 base and J gave up 2 bases, with 13 bases separating them. For the CDR3, the DNA is TGTGCCAGCAGCTTAGGGGCACAGGGTTCCACAGATACGCAGTATTTT. It translates to CASSLGAQGSTDTQYF.

This clone turned up a few times. This sequence joins TRBV5-1 and TRBJ1-1; D unresolved. CDR1 SGHRS and CDR2 YFSETQ come from the germline V gene. Deletions cut 4 bases from V and 3 bases from J, with 10 bases between. The CDR3 length is 13 residues. In DNA, the CDR3 is TGCGCCAGCAGCCCTCCGGGATACACTGAAGCTTTCTTT. Its translation: CASSPPGYTEAFF.

The rearrangement links TRBV27 to TRBJ1-2; D is ambiguous. There are 15 residues in the CDR3. V was shortened by 5 bases and J by 3 bases, with 16 bases between the two germline ends. Germline V gene data show CDR1 as MNHEY and CDR2 as SMNVEV (reference sequence). CDR3: CASSPRARRDYGYTF. The DNA of the CDR3 is TGTGCCAGCAGTCCCCGGGCCCGGAGGGACTATGGCTACACCTTC.

The rearrangement joins TRBV2 to TRBJ1-2; D gene unclear. The germline V and J ends were trimmed by 4 bases and 7 bases, with 4 bases remaining between them. Germline-derived CDR1 and CDR2 are SNHLY and FYNNEI. The CDR3 extends over 10 amino acids. This CDR3 is CASSGLGYTF. The CDR3 coding sequence is TGTGCCAGCAGTGGCCTTGGCTACACCTTC.

Turning to this clone: The identical CDR3 is also encoded by other nucleotide sequences in the sample. The chain combines TRBV19 with TRBJ2-3; tentatively, D is TRBD1 or TRBD2 (5 bases each). CDR1 LNHDA and CDR2 SQIVND come from the germline V gene (reference sequence). Trimming cost V 2 bases and J 5 bases, with 11 bases left between them. This CDR3 is 14 amino acids long. The CDR3: CASSIRGREDTQYF. The CDR3 DNA sequence: TGTGCCAGTAGTATAAGGGGCCGGGAAGATACGCAGTATTTT.

The CDR3 nucleotides read TGTGCCAGCAGTCCCCCCCCCGGTCAGCCCCAGCATTTT. This gives the protein CASSPPPGQPQHF. J is TRBJ1-5 and V is TRBV28; D gene ambiguous. Germline V gene lookup returns CDR1 MDHEN and CDR2 SYDVKM. V gave up 5 bases and J gave up 6 bases, with 11 bases separating them. This CDR3 is built from 13 residues. Full variable domain (rest looked up from reference TRBV28 and TRBJ1-5): DVKVTQSSRYLVKRTGEKVFLECVQDMDHENMFWYRQDPGLGLRLIYFSYDVKMKEKGDIPEGYSVSREKKERFSLILESASTNQTSMYLCASSPPPGQPQHFGDGTRLSIL.

J is TRBJ1-3 and V is TRBV27; TRBD1 might be the D (6 bases). This CDR3 contains 15 residues. Germline V gene data show CDR1 as MNHEY and CDR2 as SMNVEV (reference sequence). The V end was cut by 4 bases, the J end by 0 bases, with 10 bases between. CDR3 DNA: TGTGCCAGCAGTTCAGGGGTCGGCTCTGGAAACACCATATATTTT. It codes for CASSSGVGSGNTIYF.

As regards this clone: The junction departs from the called germline gene at one end, perhaps through a read error. The chain uses TRBV7-7 and TRBJ2-5; 13 nucleotides align to TRBD2. Germline CDR1 reads SSHAT; CDR2 reads FNYEAQ (reference sequence). The CDR3 consists of 16 residues. Here the CDR3 reads CASSLATSGRGETQYF. The CDR3 DNA sequence: TGTGCTAGCAGCTTAGCTACTAGCGGGAGGGGGGAGACCCAGTACTTC.

This clone occurred a few times. The chain joins TRBV18 to TRBJ1-1, with no clear D. This CDR3 region has 12 residues. Germline V gene sequence: CDR1 KGHSH, CDR2 LQKENI. Trimming left V 3 bases short and J 11 bases short, with 13 bases between. Here the CDR3 DNA reads TGTGCCAGCTCACCCAAGACCGATGGGGCTTTCTTT. Protein product: CASSPKTDGAFF.

V and J are TRBV7-2 and TRBJ2-1; D is perhaps TRBD2 (6 bases). CDR3 length: 11 residues. Between the trimmed V and J ends, which lost 2 bases and 10 bases, there was a span of 6 bases. CDR1 is SGHTA and CDR2 is FQGNSA in the germline V gene. Written as DNA, the CDR3 is TGTGCCAGCAGCTTACTAGCGGAGCAGTTCTTC. It specifies CASSLLAEQFF.

The chain recombines TRBV2 with TRBJ2-7; possibly TRBD1 for D (5 bases). Germline V gene data show CDR1 as SNHLY and CDR2 as FYNNEI. CDR3 length equals 13 residues. Trimming shortened V by 7 bases and J by 4 bases, and 14 bases separated the two germline ends. DNA for the CDR3: TGTGCCAGCAAATATCACCAGGGTTACGAGCAGTACTTC. As protein: CASKYHQGYEQYF.

V usage is TRBV6-5 and J usage is TRBJ2-7; D is ambiguous. This CDR3 region has 13 residues. The V gene lost 0 bases and the J gene lost 7 bases, with 10 bases spanning the gap. Per germline, CDR1 MNHEY and CDR2 SVGAGI. The CDR3 loop is CASSYSKGEEQYF. The CDR3 DNA sequence: TGTGCCAGCAGTTACTCGAAGGGCGAGGAGCAGTACTTC.

This sequence joins TRBV7-6 and TRBJ1-4; maybe TRBD1 (6 bases). Deletions cut 1 base from V and 3 bases from J, with 15 bases between. Germline loops: CDR1 SGHVS, CDR2 FNYEAQ. The CDR3 is 17 residues long. DNA of the CDR3: TGTGCCAGCAGCTTAGATTGGGGGGCGCAAGCTAATGAAAAACTGTTTTTT. Its protein is CASSLDWGAQANEKLFF. Filled out from reference TRBV7-6 and TRBJ1-4, the complete variable domain reads GAGVSQSPRYKVTKRGQDVALRCDPISGHVSLYWYRQALGQGPEFLTYFNYEAQQDKSGLPNDRFSAERPEGSISTLTIQRTEQRDSAMYRCASSLDWGAQANEKLFFGSGTQLSVL.

The gene calls are TRBV7-2 and TRBJ1-2; the match to TRBD1 covers 10 bases. CDR1 SGHTA and CDR2 FQGNSA come from the germline V gene. The CDR3 is 17 residues long. Losses at the gene ends were 1 base for V and 7 bases for J; bases not matched to a gene: 12. This CDR3 is CASSLVGQGGPPTGYTF. The CDR3 DNA reads TGTGCCAGCAGCTTAGTAGGACAGGGGGGTCCCCCTACTGGCTACACCTTC.

Note on this clone: This sample includes further DNA sequences coding for the same CDR3. The chain uses TRBV6-5 and TRBJ1-2, with D tentatively TRBD1 (6 bases). V lost 5 bases and J 6 bases, leaving 13 bases between the germline ends. This CDR3 has 13 amino acids. Germline lookup yields CDR1 MNHEY and CDR2 SVGAGI. The DNA for the CDR3 is TGTGCCAGCAGTCGTCGGGGGGGCGATGGCTACACCTTC. Its protein product is CASSRRGGDGYTF.

The chain employs TRBV27 and TRBJ2-1; weak D call: TRBD2 (6 bases). Germline lookup yields CDR1 MNHEY and CDR2 SMNVEV (reference sequence). CDR3 size: 18 residues. The V and J ends lost 0 bases and 6 bases respectively, with 21 bases between them. CDR3 loop: CASSLSRLAGRHLNEQFF. In DNA, the CDR3 is TGTGCCAGCAGTTTATCCCGACTCGCGGGGCGTCATCTCAATGAGCAGTTCTTC.

V usage is TRBV30 and J usage is TRBJ2-2; 9 bases are shared with TRBD1. Trimming at V came to 2 bases and at J to 6 bases, leaving 7 bases not matched to a gene. CDR1 is GTSNPN, CDR2 SVGIG, per germline (reference sequence). CDR3 size: 15 residues. The CDR3 DNA reads TGTGCCTGGAGTTCGGGACAGGGCTTCGCCGGGGAGCTGTTTTTT. Translating gives CAWSSGQGFAGELFF. Looking up the rest from reference TRBV30 and TRBJ2-2 gives the full variable domain: SQTIHQWPATLVQPVGSPLSLECTVEGTSNPNLYWYRQAAGRGLQLLFYSVGIGQISSEVPQNLSASRPQDRQFILSSKKLLLSDSGFYLCAWSSGQGFAGELFFGEGSRLTVL.

CDR3 bases: TGTGCCAGCAGTAGACCCGGGAGCAAGCAGTACTTC. Translated: CASSRPGSKQYF. The chain is built from TRBV28 and TRBJ2-7; D may be TRBD2 (6 bases). The CDR3 covers 12 residues. V was pared by 5 bases and J by 8 bases, with 13 bases between. Germline CDR1 MDHEN, CDR2 SYDVKM. Complete variable domain (other parts from reference TRBV28 and TRBJ2-7): DVKVTQSSRYLVKRTGEKVFLECVQDMDHENMFWYRQDPGLGLRLIYFSYDVKMKEKGDIPEGYSVSREKKERFSLILESASTNQTSMYLCASSRPGSKQYFGPGTRLTVT.

The J gene is TRBJ1-1, the V gene TRBV10-1; no clear D gene. Trimming removed 0 bases at V and 2 bases at J, with 13 bases between. The germline CDR1 and CDR2 sequences are WNHNN and SYGVQD (reference sequence). The CDR3 is made up of 16 amino acids. CDR3 nucleotides: TGCGCCAGCAGTGAGTCGGCCCCTTGGACCAACACTGAAGCTTTCTTT. Protein sequence: CASSESAPWTNTEAFF.

The V gene is TRBV19, the J gene TRBJ1-1, with D maybe TRBD1 (5 bases). The germline CDR1 and CDR2 sequences are LNHDA and SQIVND (reference sequence). This CDR3 has 14 residues. V lost 6 bases and J lost 0, with 11 bases in between. CDR3 coding DNA: TGTGCCAGTAGGAGACAGTTACTGAACACTGAAGCTTTCTTT. Translation gives CASRRQLLNTEAFF.